One TCR beta chain is described in this entry. Antigen unknown. This entry comes from a study of T cell responses to AZD1222 COVID-19 vaccine. The protocol was immunoSEQ multiplex PCR, while the TCRdb copy is restricted to in-frame clones and leaves out a portion. The sample holds 150,000 to 180,000 clones, under 95% seen once. There are 13 residues in the CDR3. Germline lookup yields CDR1 SNHLY and CDR2 FYNNEI. V was clipped by 7 bases and J by 1 base, with 9 bases between them. Study-level findings and limits: The peak T cell response came first, and repertoires were sampled only after it. A reported finding is that nearly half of spike-specific TCRs target unmutated variant regions.

This chain uses TRBV2 with TRBJ2-3; D may be TRBD2 (5 bases). This TCR came from an adult in good health. The sample consisted of peripheral blood, taken on day 0 of AZD1222 vaccination. In nucleotides, the CDR3 is TGTGCCAGCATGCCGCGGGGCACAGATACGCAGTATTTT. Translation gives CASMPRGTDTQYF.